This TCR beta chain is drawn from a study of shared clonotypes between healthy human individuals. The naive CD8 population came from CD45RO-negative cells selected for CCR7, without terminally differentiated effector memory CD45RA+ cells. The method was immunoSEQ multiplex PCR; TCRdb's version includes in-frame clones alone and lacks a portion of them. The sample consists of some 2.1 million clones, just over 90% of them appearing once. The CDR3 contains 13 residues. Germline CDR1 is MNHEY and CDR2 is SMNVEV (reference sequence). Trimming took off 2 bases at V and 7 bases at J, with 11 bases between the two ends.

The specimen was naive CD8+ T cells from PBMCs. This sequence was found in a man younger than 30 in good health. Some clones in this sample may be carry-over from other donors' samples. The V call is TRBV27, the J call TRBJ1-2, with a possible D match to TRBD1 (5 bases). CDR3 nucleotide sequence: TGTGCCAGCAGTTTAAATCGGGGGGGTGGCTACACCTTC. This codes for CASSLNRGGGYTF.